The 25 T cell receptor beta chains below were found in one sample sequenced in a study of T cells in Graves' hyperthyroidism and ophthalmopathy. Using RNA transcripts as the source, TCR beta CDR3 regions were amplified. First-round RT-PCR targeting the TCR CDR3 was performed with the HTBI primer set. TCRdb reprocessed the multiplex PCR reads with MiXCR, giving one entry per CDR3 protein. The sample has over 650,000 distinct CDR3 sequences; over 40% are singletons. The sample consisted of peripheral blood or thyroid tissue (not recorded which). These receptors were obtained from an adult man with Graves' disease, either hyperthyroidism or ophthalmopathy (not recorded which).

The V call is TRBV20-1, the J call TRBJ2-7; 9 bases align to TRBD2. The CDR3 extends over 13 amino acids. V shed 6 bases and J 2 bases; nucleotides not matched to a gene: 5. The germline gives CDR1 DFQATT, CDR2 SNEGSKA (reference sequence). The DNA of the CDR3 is TGCAGTGCCTCTGCTAGCGGGGCCTACGAGCAGTACTTC. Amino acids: CSASASGAYEQYF.

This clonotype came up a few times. CDR3 protein: CASRSRQGDNQPQHF. The CDR3 nucleotides are TGTGCCAGCAGAAGTCGACAGGGGGACAATCAGCCCCAGCATTTT. The gene calls are TRBV6-6 and TRBJ1-5; TRBD1 matches at 9 bases. Germline loops: CDR1 MNHNY, CDR2 SVGAGI (reference sequence). Trimming at V came to 6 bases and at J to 3 bases, leaving 6 bases not matched to a gene. The CDR3 is made up of 15 amino acids.

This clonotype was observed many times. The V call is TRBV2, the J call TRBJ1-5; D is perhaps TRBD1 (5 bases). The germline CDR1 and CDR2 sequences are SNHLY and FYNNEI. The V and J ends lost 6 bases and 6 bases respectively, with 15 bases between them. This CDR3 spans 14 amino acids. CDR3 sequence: CASRDTRASQPQHF. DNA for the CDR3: TGTGCCAGCAGGGACACCCGAGCGAGTCAGCCCCAGCATTTT. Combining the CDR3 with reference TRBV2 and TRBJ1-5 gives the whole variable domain EPEVTQTPSHQVTQMGQEVILRCVPISNHLYFYWYRQILGQKVEFLVSFYNNEISEKSEIFDDQFSVERPDGSNFTLKIRSTKLEDSAMYFCASRDTRASQPQHFGDGTRLSIL.

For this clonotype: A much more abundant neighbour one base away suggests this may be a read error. The CDR3 loop reads CASFLGNYSYTF. Here the CDR3 DNA reads TGTGCCAGCTTTCTCGGGAACTATAGCTACACCTTC. This chain uses TRBV2 with TRBJ1-2, with D uncertain. This CDR3 spans 12 amino acids. Germline V lookup: CDR1 SNHLY, CDR2 FYNNEI.

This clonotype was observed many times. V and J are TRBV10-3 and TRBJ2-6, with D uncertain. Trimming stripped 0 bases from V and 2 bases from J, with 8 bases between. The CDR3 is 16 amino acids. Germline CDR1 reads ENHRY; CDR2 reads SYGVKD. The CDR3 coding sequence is TGTGCCATCAGTGAGTCGATGGGGACTGGGGCCAACGTCCTGACTTTC. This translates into CAISESMGTGANVLTF.

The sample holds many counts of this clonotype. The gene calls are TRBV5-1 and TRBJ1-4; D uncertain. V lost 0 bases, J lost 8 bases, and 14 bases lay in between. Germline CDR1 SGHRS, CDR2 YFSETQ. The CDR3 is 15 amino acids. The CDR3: CASSLDPQPDEKLFF. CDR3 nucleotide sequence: TGCGCCAGCAGCTTGGATCCTCAGCCGGACGAAAAACTGTTTTTT.

Here the CDR3 DNA reads TGTGCCACCAGCATCGACAGGGTCAACGTCCTGACTTTC. Protein product: CATSIDRVNVLTF. The chain combines TRBV15 with TRBJ2-6; 7 nucleotides line up with TRBD1. The CDR3 runs to 13 residues. V trimming: 4 bases; J trimming: 9 bases; junction bases outside the gene matches: 3. Germline CDR1 reads LNHNV; CDR2 reads YYDKDF (reference sequence).

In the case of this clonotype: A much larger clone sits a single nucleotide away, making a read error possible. The CDR3 bases are TGTGCCACCAGCGTAGGGGGACAGCGAGCCTACGGGCAGTACTTC. Translating gives CATSVGGQRAYGQYF. The chain joins TRBV15 to TRBJ2-6; 7 bases agree with TRBD1. The end of the DNA fits TRBJ2-7 better, so the J call may be wrong. Looked up from germline, CDR1 is LNHNV and CDR2 is YYDKDF (reference sequence). The CDR3 consists of 15 residues.

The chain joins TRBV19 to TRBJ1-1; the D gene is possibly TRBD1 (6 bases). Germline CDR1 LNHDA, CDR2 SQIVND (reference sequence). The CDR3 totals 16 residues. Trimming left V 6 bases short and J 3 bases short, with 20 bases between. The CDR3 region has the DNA TGTGCCAGTAGCACCGACCCTACAGGGAAGTACACTGAAGCTTTCTTT. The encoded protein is CASSTDPTGKYTEAFF.

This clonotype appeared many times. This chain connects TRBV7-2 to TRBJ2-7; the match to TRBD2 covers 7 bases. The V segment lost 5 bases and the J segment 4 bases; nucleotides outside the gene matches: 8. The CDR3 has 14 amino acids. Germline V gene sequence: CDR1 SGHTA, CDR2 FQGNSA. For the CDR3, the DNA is TGTGCCAGCAGCCCCGGGGGGAGTGAGTACGAGCAGTACTTC. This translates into CASSPGGSEYEQYF.

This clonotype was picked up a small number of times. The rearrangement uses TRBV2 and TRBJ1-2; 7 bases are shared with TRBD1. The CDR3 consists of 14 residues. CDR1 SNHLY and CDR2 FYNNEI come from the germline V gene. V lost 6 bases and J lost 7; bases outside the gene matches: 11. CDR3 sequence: CASSPPRTGVGYTF. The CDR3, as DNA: TGTGCCAGCAGCCCCCCGCGTACAGGGGTTGGCTACACCTTC.

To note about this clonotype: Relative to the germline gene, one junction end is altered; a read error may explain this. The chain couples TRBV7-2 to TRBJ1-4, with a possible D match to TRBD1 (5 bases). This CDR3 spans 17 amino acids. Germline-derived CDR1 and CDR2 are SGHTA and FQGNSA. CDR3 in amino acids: CASSRAGGGLENEELFF. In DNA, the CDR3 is TGTGCCAGCAGCCGAGCGGGGGGGGGACTCGAAAATGAAGAACTGTTTTTT.

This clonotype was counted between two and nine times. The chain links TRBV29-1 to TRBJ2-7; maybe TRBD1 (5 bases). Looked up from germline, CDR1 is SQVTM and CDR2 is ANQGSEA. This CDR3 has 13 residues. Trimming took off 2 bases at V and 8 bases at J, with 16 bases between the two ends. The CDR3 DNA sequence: TGCAGCGTTGAATTTGGGCAGGGTCCCAAGCAGTACTTC. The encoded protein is CSVEFGQGPKQYF.

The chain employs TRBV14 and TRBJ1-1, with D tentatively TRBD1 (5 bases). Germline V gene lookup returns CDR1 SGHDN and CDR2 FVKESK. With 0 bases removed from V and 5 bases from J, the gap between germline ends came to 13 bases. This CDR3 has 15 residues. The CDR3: CASSQEGAGLTEAFF. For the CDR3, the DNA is TGTGCCAGCAGCCAAGAAGGTGCAGGGTTGACTGAAGCTTTCTTT.

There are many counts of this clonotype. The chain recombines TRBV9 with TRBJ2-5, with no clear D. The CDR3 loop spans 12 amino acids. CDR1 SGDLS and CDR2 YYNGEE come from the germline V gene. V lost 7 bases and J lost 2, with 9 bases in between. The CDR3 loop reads CASGVGQETQYF. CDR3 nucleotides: TGTGCCAGCGGGGTCGGACAAGAGACCCAGTACTTC.

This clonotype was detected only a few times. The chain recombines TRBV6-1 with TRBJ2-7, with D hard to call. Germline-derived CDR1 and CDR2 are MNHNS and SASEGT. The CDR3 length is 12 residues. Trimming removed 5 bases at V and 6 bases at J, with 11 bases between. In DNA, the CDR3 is TGTGCCAGCAGTTGGCCCCTTTCCGAGCAGTACTTC. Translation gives CASSWPLSEQYF.

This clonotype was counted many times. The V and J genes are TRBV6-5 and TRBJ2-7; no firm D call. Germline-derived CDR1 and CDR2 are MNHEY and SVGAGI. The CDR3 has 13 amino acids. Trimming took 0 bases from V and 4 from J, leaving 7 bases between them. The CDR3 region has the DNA TGTGCCAGCAGTTACTCGGTGGGATACGAGCAGTACTTC. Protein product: CASSYSVGYEQYF.

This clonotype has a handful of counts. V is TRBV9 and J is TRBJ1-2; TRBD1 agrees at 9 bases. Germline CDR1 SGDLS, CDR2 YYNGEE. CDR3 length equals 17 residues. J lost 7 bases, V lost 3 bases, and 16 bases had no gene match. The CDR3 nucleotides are TGTGCCAGCAGCGCCCTGAGCGCCGGGACAGGGTCTCGTGGCTACACCTTC. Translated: CASSALSAGTGSRGYTF.

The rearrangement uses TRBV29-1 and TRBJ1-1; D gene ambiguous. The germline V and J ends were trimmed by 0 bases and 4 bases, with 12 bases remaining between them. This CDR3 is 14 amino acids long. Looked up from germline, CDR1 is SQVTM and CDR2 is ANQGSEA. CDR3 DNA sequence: TGCAGCGTTGAAGATGCGGGGTACGGCACTGAAGCTTTCTTT. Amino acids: CSVEDAGYGTEAFF.

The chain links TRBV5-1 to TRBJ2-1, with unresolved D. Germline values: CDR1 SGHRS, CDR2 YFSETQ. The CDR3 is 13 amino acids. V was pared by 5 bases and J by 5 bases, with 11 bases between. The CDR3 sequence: CASSHSPDNEQFF. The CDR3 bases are TGCGCCAGCAGTCATAGCCCGGACAATGAGCAGTTCTTC. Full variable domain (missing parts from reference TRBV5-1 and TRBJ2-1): KAGVTQTPRYLIKTRGQQVTLSCSPISGHRSVSWYQQTPGQGLQFLFEYFSETQRNKGNFPGRFSGRQFSNSRSEMNVSTLELGDSALYLCASSHSPDNEQFFGPGTRLTVL.

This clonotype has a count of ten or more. The CDR3 DNA reads TGTGCCAGCGGAGGGATTCAGCCCCAGCATTTT. Its protein product is CASGGIQPQHF. This chain links TRBV12-3 or TRBV12-4 with TRBJ1-5; D gene unclear. This CDR3 has 11 amino acids. Trimming took 8 bases from V and 6 from J, leaving 8 bases between them.

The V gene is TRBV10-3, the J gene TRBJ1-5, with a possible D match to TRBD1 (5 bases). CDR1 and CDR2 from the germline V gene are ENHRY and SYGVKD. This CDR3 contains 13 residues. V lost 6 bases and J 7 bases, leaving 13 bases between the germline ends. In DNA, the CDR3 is TGTGCCATCAGAGCCGGGACGGGACAGCCCCAGCATTTT. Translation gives CAIRAGTGQPQHF.

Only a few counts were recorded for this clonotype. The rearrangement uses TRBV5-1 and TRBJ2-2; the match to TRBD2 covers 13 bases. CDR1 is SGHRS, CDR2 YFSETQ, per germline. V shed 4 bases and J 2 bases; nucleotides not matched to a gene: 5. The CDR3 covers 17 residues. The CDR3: CASSVTSGGTNTGELFF. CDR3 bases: TGCGCCAGCAGCGTGACTAGCGGGGGGACTAACACCGGGGAGCTGTTTTTT.

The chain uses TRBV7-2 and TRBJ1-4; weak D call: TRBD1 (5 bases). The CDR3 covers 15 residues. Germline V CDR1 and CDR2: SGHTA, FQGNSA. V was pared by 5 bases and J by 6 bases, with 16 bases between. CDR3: CASSPSGQLDEKLFF. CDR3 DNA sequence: TGTGCCAGCAGCCCGTCAGGACAACTGGATGAAAAACTGTTTTTT. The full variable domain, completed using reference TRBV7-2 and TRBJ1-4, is GAGVSQSPSNKVTEKGKDVELRCDPISGHTALYWYRQSLGQGLEFLIYFQGNSAPDKSGLPSDRFSAERTGGSVSTLTIQRTQQEDSAVYLCASSPSGQLDEKLFFGSGTQLSVL.

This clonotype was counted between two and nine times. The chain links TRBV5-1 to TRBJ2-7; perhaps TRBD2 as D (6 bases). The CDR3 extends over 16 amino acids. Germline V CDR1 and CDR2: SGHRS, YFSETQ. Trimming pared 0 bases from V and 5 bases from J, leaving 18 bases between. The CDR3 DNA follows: TGCGCCAGCAGCTTGGCCCTGCCGGAGGGACCCAACGAGCAGTACTTC. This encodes CASSLALPEGPNEQYF.